This TCR beta chain emerged from a study of blood T cell repertoires in COVID-19. Study information: COVID-19 samples from acute and convalescent phases originated in the United States, Italy and Spain. Nucleic acid was either cDNA or gDNA, and it came from T cells, B-cell-depleted T cells, or PBMCs.

This clone occurred once. In the original workflow: Reference gene primer amplification gave estimated nucleated cell counts. Profiled with immunoSEQ multiplex PCR; TCRdb holds only in-frame clones, not every one. V, J and clone size reflect that table, while D and trimming were determined from the DNA. The sample holds approximately 160,000 clones, 76% seen once. Trimming removed 4 bases from V and 6 bases from J; junction bases left unmatched: 10. This CDR3 has 16 amino acids. Per germline, CDR1 SGHRS and CDR2 YFSETQ. Source material: peripheral blood. This rearrangement joins TRBV5-1 to TRBJ2-1; 10 bases map to TRBD1. This receptor was identified in a woman aged 80 or older with acute or convalescent COVID-19. This CDR3 reads CASSPRQGAILNEQFF. For the CDR3, the DNA is TGCGCCAGCAGCCCTCGACAGGGGGCCATACTCAATGAGCAGTTCTTC.